A single sample is the source of the 27 T cell receptor beta chains below, sequenced in a study of PD-L1 blockade in urothelial cancer (dated by TCRdb to about 2017). Read against the paper, the sample's time point label means: pretreatment peripheral blood. Library construction relied on the immunoSEQ multiplex PCR assay. TCRdb limited this immuneACCESS table to in-frame rearrangements with V and J called. A share of clones is missing; checked studies link under half to unresolved V genes, and the rest is unexplained. For this sample there are fewer than 65,000 clones; roughly 89% appear just once. The top ten hold 14% to 15% of the sample. The sequencing used PBMCs, collected around atezolizumab (anti-PD-L1) treatment. The receptors shown here come from a woman in her sixties or seventies with urothelial cancer.

The chain links TRBV4-3 to TRBJ2-1; 10 bases line up with TRBD1. Losses at the gene ends were 1 base for V and 1 base for J; bases not matched to a gene: 7. Germline CDR1 and CDR2: LGHNA and YSLEER. The CDR3 is 18 residues long. The chain's CDR3 is CASSQGLRTGGSYNEQFF. The CDR3 coding sequence is TGCGCCAGCAGCCAAGGTCTCCGGACAGGGGGTTCCTACAATGAGCAGTTCTTC.

Only a few counts were recorded for this clone. The chain combines TRBV7-9 with TRBJ1-4; 7 bases align to TRBD1. Trimming took 5 bases from V and 8 from J; bases not matched to a gene: 8. CDR1 SEHNR and CDR2 FQNEAQ come from the germline V gene (reference sequence). The CDR3 length is 14 residues. The DNA of the CDR3 is TGTGCCAGCAGCCCGGGGGACAGAGACGAAAAACTGTTTTTT. Amino acid sequence: CASSPGDRDEKLFF. The full variable domain, completed using reference TRBV7-9 and TRBJ1-4, is DTGVSQNPRHKITKRGQNVTFRCDPISEHNRLYWYRQTLGQGPEFLTYFQNEAQLEKSRLLSDRFSAERPKGSFSTLEIQRTEQGDSAMYLCASSPGDRDEKLFFGSGTQLSVL.

This clone was observed a handful of times. The V call is TRBV5-1, the J call TRBJ2-1; TRBD1 matches 9 bases. The CDR3 extends over 15 amino acids. Trimming took 0 bases from V and 9 from J; bases not matched to a gene: 7. Germline CDR1 and CDR2: SGHRS and YFSETQ. CDR3 sequence: CASSLGTGVYGEQFF. Here the CDR3 DNA reads TGCGCCAGCAGCTTGGGGACAGGGGTTTATGGTGAGCAGTTCTTC.

About this clone: Germline is not matched at one junction end, which may reflect a read error. The V call is TRBV7-2, the J call TRBJ1-1; no firm D call. Germline V gene data show CDR1 as SGHTA and CDR2 as FQGNSA. This CDR3 comprises 11 residues. For the CDR3, the DNA is TGTGCCAGCAGCTTAGGCCCCGGGTCCCTCTTT. Translation gives CASSLGPGSLF.

The CDR3 DNA is TGTGCCAGTACCAAACCAGGGGTCCACGAGCAGTACTTC. Its translation: CASTKPGVHEQYF. The J gene is TRBJ2-7, the V gene TRBV19, with D maybe TRBD1 (6 bases). CDR3 size: 13 residues. The V end lost 7 bases, the J end lost 5 bases, and 15 bases lay between the germline ends. Germline-derived CDR1 and CDR2 are LNHDA and SQIVND (reference sequence).

This clone was detected only a few times. This chain joins TRBV19 and TRBJ2-1; TRBD2 matches 8 bases. The J segment lost 3 bases and the V segment lost 5 bases, leaving 9 bases of the junction unmatched. The CDR3 is 16 residues long. Germline CDR1 and CDR2: LNHDA and SQIVND (reference sequence). The CDR3 DNA follows: TGTGCCAGTAGTCCCCTACGGGAGGGCTTCTACAATGAGCAGTTCTTC. It specifies CASSPLREGFYNEQFF.

The chain uses TRBV11-2 and TRBJ1-2; D is undetermined. Germline V gene lookup returns CDR1 SGHAT and CDR2 FQNNGV. Trimming removed 7 bases at V and 4 bases at J, with 10 bases between. CDR3 size: 12 residues. Written as DNA, the CDR3 is TGTGCCAGCACCAATGGAGGCTATGGCTACACCTTC. Its protein is CASTNGGYGYTF.

A note on this clone: Since a much larger clone is just one base distant, this may be a read error. The genes are TRBV4-3 and TRBJ2-3; D perhaps matches TRBD2 (5 bases). The CDR3 contains 17 residues. Looked up from germline, CDR1 is LGHNA and CDR2 is YSLEER. The V end was cut by 1 base, the J end by 1 base, with 15 bases between. Here the CDR3 DNA reads TGCGCCAGCAGCCAAGGTTCCCCGATTAGCGGCACAGATACGCAGTATTTT. Amino acids: CASSQGSPISGTDTQYF.

The V and J genes are TRBV2 and TRBJ1-1; no definite D call. V gave up 5 bases and J gave up 0 bases, with 13 bases separating them. The germline gives CDR1 SNHLY, CDR2 FYNNEI. The CDR3 length is 15 residues. The CDR3, as DNA: TGTGCCAGCAGTTACCAGACACGGATGAACACTGAAGCTTTCTTT. It is translated as CASSYQTRMNTEAFF.

The V call is TRBV27, the J call TRBJ1-1; the D gene is possibly TRBD1 (6 bases). With 0 bases removed from V and 0 bases from J, the gap between germline ends came to 11 bases. CDR3 length: 16 amino acids. CDR1 MNHEY and CDR2 SMNVEV come from the germline V gene (reference sequence). CDR3 DNA sequence: TGTGCCAGCAGTTTATCTCGGACAGTCTTGAACACTGAAGCTTTCTTT. This translates into CASSLSRTVLNTEAFF.

The gene calls are TRBV19 and TRBJ1-4; a weak D match, TRBD1 (6 bases). CDR3 size: 14 residues. Germline loops: CDR1 LNHDA, CDR2 SQIVND (reference sequence). The ends were cut back, 4 bases at V and 5 bases at J, with 11 bases in the middle. DNA of the CDR3: TGTGCCAGTAGTAGACGGGACACCAATGAAAAACTGTTTTTT. As protein: CASSRRDTNEKLFF. Filled out from reference TRBV19 and TRBJ1-4, the complete variable domain reads DGGITQSPKYLFRKEGQNVTLSCEQNLNHDAMYWYRQDPGQGLRLIYYSQIVNDFQKGDIAEGYSVSREKKESFPLTVTSAQKNPTAFYLCASSRRDTNEKLFFGSGTQLSVL.

This sequence joins TRBV19 and TRBJ2-1; 8 bases align to TRBD1. The V and J ends lost 3 bases and 6 bases, in that order; junction bases with no gene match: 4. In germline, CDR1 is LNHDA, CDR2 SQIVND (reference sequence). The CDR3 is 14 residues long. CDR3 region: CASSIGQGANEQFF. The CDR3 DNA is TGTGCCAGTAGTATCGGGCAGGGGGCCAATGAGCAGTTCTTC.

The gene calls are TRBV7-9 and TRBJ2-7; 9 bases are a match to TRBD2. V was pared by 3 bases and J by 3 bases, with 15 bases of the junction left unmatched. Germline assignment: CDR1 SEHNR and CDR2 FQNEAQ (reference sequence). This CDR3 is 18 amino acids long. In nucleotides, the CDR3 is TGTGCCAGCAGCTTCCACACGGGACTAGCTTCTTCCCTCTACGAGCAGTACTTC. Its protein product is CASSFHTGLASSLYEQYF.

This chain connects TRBV19 to TRBJ2-2; 8 bases line up with TRBD1. CDR3 length: 15 amino acids. J gave up 7 bases and V 3 bases, and 7 bases lay outside the gene matches. Germline V gene sequence: CDR1 LNHDA, CDR2 SQIVND (reference sequence). CDR3 region: CASSISQGAIGELFF. The DNA for the CDR3 is TGTGCCAGTAGTATCTCGCAGGGGGCGATCGGGGAGCTGTTTTTT.

The rearrangement joins TRBV7-3 to TRBJ1-2; TRBD1 matches at 8 bases. Germline values: CDR1 SGHTA, CDR2 FQGTGA. This CDR3 region has 11 residues. J was trimmed by 6 bases and V by 7 bases; bases with no gene match: 1. In nucleotides, the CDR3 is TGTGCCAGCAAGGACAGGGATGGCTACACCTTC. This codes for CASKDRDGYTF.

This sequence joins TRBV6-5 and TRBJ2-2; possible D gene TRBD2, 6 bases. Germline V gives CDR1 MNHEY, CDR2 SVGAGI. The V end was cut by 2 bases, the J end by 5 bases, with 6 bases between. The CDR3 extends over 13 amino acids. CDR3 nucleotides: TGTGCCAGCAGTTACCGGGGGACCGGGGAGCTGTTTTTT. It is translated as CASSYRGTGELFF.

This clone was found once. V gene TRBV10-1 combines with J gene TRBJ2-3; 7 bases fit TRBD1. There are 15 residues in the CDR3. The junction had 2 bases not matched to a gene; V was cut back by 0 bases and J by 2 bases. Germline V gives CDR1 WNHNN, CDR2 SYGVQD (reference sequence). CDR3 in amino acids: CASSESTGNTDTQYF. The CDR3, as DNA: TGCGCCAGCAGTGAGTCGACAGGGAACACAGATACGCAGTATTTT.

The chain uses TRBV5-1 and TRBJ2-7; weak D call: TRBD1 (6 bases). V lost 0 bases and J lost 6, with 13 bases in between. The CDR3 spans 14 residues. Germline V gives CDR1 SGHRS, CDR2 YFSETQ. CDR3 sequence (DNA): TGCGCCAGCAGCTTGGCAGGGGTGGGGAGCGAGCAGTACTTC. It specifies CASSLAGVGSEQYF.

The chain uses TRBV5-1 and TRBJ2-1; tentatively, D is TRBD1 (5 bases). CDR3 length: 11 amino acids. The germline V gene has CDR1 SGHRS and CDR2 YFSETQ. Trimming stripped 3 bases from V and 10 bases from J, with 8 bases between. The CDR3: CASSYGQEQFF. CDR3 DNA: TGCGCCAGCAGCTACGGACAAGAGCAGTTCTTC.

This rearrangement joins TRBV6-1 to TRBJ1-6, with TRBD1 matching over 7 bases. The CDR3 has 14 residues. Trimming removed 6 bases from V and 6 bases from J; junction bases left unmatched: 5. Germline CDR1 MNHNS, CDR2 SASEGT. Written as DNA, the CDR3 is TGTGCCAGCAGGGCAGGGGGAGGTAATTCACCCCTCCACTTT. Amino acid sequence: CASRAGGGNSPLHF.

J is TRBJ2-1 and V is TRBV7-2; the match to TRBD2 covers 8 bases. Germline CDR1 and CDR2: SGHTA and FQGNSA. With V trimmed by 4 bases and J by 6 bases, 11 bases remained unmatched. This CDR3 has 16 amino acids. CDR3 sequence: CASSYQRASGRNEQFF. The CDR3 coding sequence is TGTGCCAGCAGCTATCAAAGGGCTAGCGGGCGCAATGAGCAGTTCTTC.

This clone turned up a few times. The chain is built from TRBV14 and TRBJ2-1; D might be TRBD2 (6 bases). The CDR3 is 17 amino acids. Germline CDR1 is SGHDN and CDR2 is FVKESK. V shed 0 bases and J shed 5 bases, with 17 bases lying between them. CDR3 residues: CASSQEWRGTLDNEQFF. The CDR3 DNA follows: TGTGCCAGCAGCCAAGAGTGGAGGGGAACCCTAGACAATGAGCAGTTCTTC.

This clone was found once. The gene calls are TRBV7-6 and TRBJ2-5; TRBD1 is a possible D gene (6 bases). The CDR3 contains 14 residues. Germline values: CDR1 SGHVS, CDR2 FNYEAQ. Trimming removed 2 bases from V and 1 base from J, with 8 bases in between. The CDR3 region is CASSLQGPQETQYF. The CDR3, as DNA: TGTGCCAGCAGCTTACAGGGGCCCCAAGAGACCCAGTACTTC.

The chain combines TRBV10-3 with TRBJ1-4, with 7 nucleotides matching TRBD1. The CDR3 is made up of 14 amino acids. V lost 6 bases and J lost 5; bases outside the gene matches: 6. Looked up from germline, CDR1 is ENHRY and CDR2 is SYGVKD. The CDR3 DNA reads TGTGCCATCAGATCAGAACAGGGGAATGAAAAACTGTTTTTT. Translating gives CAIRSEQGNEKLFF.

J is TRBJ2-3 and V is TRBV9; 14 nucleotides line up with TRBD2. Germline CDR1 SGDLS, CDR2 YYNGEE. V was clipped by 3 bases and J by 0 bases; unmatched bases: 9. The CDR3 runs to 19 residues. CDR3 region: CASSGPARTSGRSTDTQYF. The CDR3 nucleotides read TGTGCCAGCAGCGGCCCCGCCAGGACTAGCGGGAGGAGCACAGATACGCAGTATTTT.

The chain joins TRBV4-3 to TRBJ1-2, with TRBD1 matching over 9 bases. The V gene end was trimmed by 1 base and the J gene end by 2 bases; junction bases not matched to a gene: 8. The CDR3 length is 17 residues. CDR1 and CDR2 (germline): LGHNA, YSLEER. In DNA form, the CDR3 reads TGCGCCAGCAGCCAAGTAGACTTCGGGACAGGGAACTATGGCTACACCTTC. Residues: CASSQVDFGTGNYGYTF.

The V gene is TRBV4-1, the J gene TRBJ2-2, with D tentatively TRBD2 (6 bases). The CDR3 spans 16 residues. V was shortened by 3 bases and J by 4 bases, with 15 bases between the two germline ends. Germline values: CDR1 MGHRA, CDR2 YSYEKL. The CDR3 DNA reads as TGCGCCAGCAGCCAGATCGGGAGTCGAACCACCGGGGAGCTGTTTTTT. Amino acids: CASSQIGSRTTGELFF.